This TCR beta chain was observed in a study of metastatic and nonmetastatic thyroid tumors. Background on the study: Blood and tumor or nodule tissue repertoires from malignant and benign thyroid patients were compared.

J was trimmed by 8 bases and V by 0 bases; bases with no gene match: 2. Germline values: CDR1 LGHNA, CDR2 YNFKEQ. CDR3 length: 14 amino acids. TCRdb reanalyzed the PCR reads with MiXCR. Counted here are over 35,000 clones, about 13% occurring once; the ten biggest clones make up over 7.5%. This clone appeared many times. Every patient underwent thyroid surgery untreated. This TCR was recovered from a female donor with papillary thyroid cancer or a benign thyroid nodule (not recorded which). Some clones in this sample may be carry-over from other donors' samples. Specimen: blood. The J gene is TRBJ1-2, the V gene TRBV4-2; 11 positions agree with TRBD1. CDR3: CASSQEWDRGGYTF. CDR3 in DNA: TGTGCCAGCAGCCAAGAATGGGACAGGGGGGGCTACACCTTC.